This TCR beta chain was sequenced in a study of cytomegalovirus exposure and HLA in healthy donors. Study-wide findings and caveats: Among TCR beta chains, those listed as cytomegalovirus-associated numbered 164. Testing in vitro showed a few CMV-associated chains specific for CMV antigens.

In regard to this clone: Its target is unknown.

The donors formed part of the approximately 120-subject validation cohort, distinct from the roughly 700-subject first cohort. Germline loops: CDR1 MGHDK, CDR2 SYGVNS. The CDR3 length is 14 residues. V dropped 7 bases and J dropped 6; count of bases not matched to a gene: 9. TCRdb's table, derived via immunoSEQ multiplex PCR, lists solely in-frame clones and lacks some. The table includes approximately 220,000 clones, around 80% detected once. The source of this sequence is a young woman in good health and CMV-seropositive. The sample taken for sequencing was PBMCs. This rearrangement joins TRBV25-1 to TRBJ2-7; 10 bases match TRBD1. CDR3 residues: CASTPGQGTSEQYF. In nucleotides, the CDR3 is TGTGCCAGCACGCCGGGACAGGGGACATCCGAGCAGTACTTC.